Below, 22 T cell receptor beta chains from the same sample are listed, as sequenced in a study of shared clonotypes between healthy human individuals. Generated by immunoSEQ multiplex PCR, the TCRdb table keeps only in-frame clones and is missing some. The repertoire holds about 960,000 clones, with less than 85% as singletons. Sequencing was carried out using memory CD4+ T cells sorted from blood. Stated subset: CD45RA-negative fraction. All receptors come from a man between 18 and 35 years old in good health.

Points on this clone: This may arise from a read error, as a much more abundant clone is one base away. The same CDR3 also results from other DNA sequences found in this sample. This chain joins TRBV6-5 and TRBJ2-3; D unresolved. There are 11 residues in the CDR3. V lost 4 bases to trimming and J lost 6 bases, with 5 bases between them. The V gene's germline CDR1 is MNHEY and CDR2 SVGAGI. The CDR3 coding sequence is TGTGCCAGCAGTTCGCAGGATACGCAGTATTTT. Translated, it gives CASSSQDTQYF.

In this sample, this clone turned up a few times. This sequence joins TRBV4-3 and TRBJ2-5; 9 nucleotides line up with TRBD1. V lost 0 bases to trimming and J lost 5 bases; unmatched junction nucleotides: 10. This CDR3 region has 17 residues. The germline CDR1 and CDR2 sequences are LGHNA and YSLEER. CDR3 in DNA: TGCGCCAGCAGCCAAGATAGGTCGGGGACAGGGTGGGAGACCCAGTACTTC. Its translation: CASSQDRSGTGWETQYF.

This clone showed up just a few times. The rearrangement uses TRBV10-3 and TRBJ2-4; D possibly corresponds to TRBD2 (6 bases). V lost 0 bases to trimming and J lost 10 bases, with 16 bases between them. The germline V gene encodes CDR1 ENHRY and CDR2 SYGVKD. The CDR3 runs 15 residues. CDR3 sequence reads: CAISESETSEGIQYF. The CDR3 DNA is TGTGCCATCAGTGAGTCGGAAACCTCGGAGGGGATTCAGTACTTC.

The gene calls are TRBV18 and TRBJ2-5; D gene unclear. Trimming removed 6 bases at V and 2 bases at J, with 10 bases between. The CDR3 is 13 residues long. Germline-derived CDR1 and CDR2 are KGHSH and LQKENI. The CDR3 loop is CASSTRLQETQYF. CDR3 DNA: TGTGCCAGCTCCACGAGGCTACAAGAGACCCAGTACTTC.

V is TRBV19 and J is TRBJ2-7, with 12 bases fitting TRBD2. With V trimmed by 3 bases and J by 0 bases, 6 bases remained unmatched. Germline CDR1 and CDR2: LNHDA and SQIVND (reference sequence). There are 17 residues in the CDR3. The CDR3 region is CASSIGRTSGISYEQYF. DNA of the CDR3: TGTGCCAGTAGTATTGGGAGGACTAGCGGGATCTCCTACGAGCAGTACTTC.

V gene TRBV6-1 combines with J gene TRBJ1-2, with a weak D call TRBD1 (5 bases). Germline-derived CDR1 and CDR2 are MNHNS and SASEGT. With 1 base removed from V and 4 bases from J, the gap between germline ends came to 10 bases. The CDR3 covers 14 residues. The CDR3 region has the DNA TGTGCCAGCAGTGAAGAGGCGACAGCCTATGGCTACACCTTC. Encoded protein: CASSEEATAYGYTF.

The rearrangement links TRBV5-4 to TRBJ1-6, with TRBD1 identical over 8 bases. Looked up from germline, CDR1 is SGHNT and CDR2 is YYREEE (reference sequence). The CDR3 has 16 residues. Trimming removed 2 bases from V and 5 bases from J; junction bases left unmatched: 6. This CDR3 is CASSLGQGAHNSPLHF. In DNA form, the CDR3 reads TGTGCCAGCAGCTTAGGGCAGGGGGCGCATAATTCACCCCTCCACTTT.

With respect to this clone: This sequence is one base from a far larger clone and is likely a read error. The sample has other DNA sequences that encode this CDR3 too. The rearrangement links TRBV2 to TRBJ2-2; possible D gene TRBD2, 5 bases. Germline assignment: CDR1 SNHLY and CDR2 FYNNEI. CDR3 size: 12 residues. V was clipped by 6 bases and J by 3 bases, with 5 bases between them. The CDR3: CASSGDTGELFF. CDR3 in DNA: TGTGCCAGCAGCGGGGACACCGGGGAGCTGTTTTTT.

The CDR3 here is CASSLWGGEETQYF. The CDR3 region has the DNA TGCGCCAGCAGCTTGTGGGGGGGTGAAGAGACCCAGTACTTC. This chain uses TRBV5-1 with TRBJ2-5, with 7 bases that match TRBD2. Germline values: CDR1 SGHRS, CDR2 YFSETQ. The CDR3 length is 14 residues. V was pared by 1 base and J by 3 bases, with 3 bases of the junction left unmatched. The whole variable domain, filled in from reference TRBV5-1 and TRBJ2-5, reads KAGVTQTPRYLIKTRGQQVTLSCSPISGHRSVSWYQQTPGQGLQFLFEYFSETQRNKGNFPGRFSGRQFSNSRSEMNVSTLELGDSALYLCASSLWGGEETQYFGPGTRLLVL.

This clone has just one count. This chain connects TRBV4-1 to TRBJ2-4; a weak D match, TRBD2 (5 bases). CDR3 length equals 20 residues. Germline CDR1 reads MGHRA; CDR2 reads YSYEKL. Deletions cut 0 bases from V and 0 bases from J, with 21 bases between. The DNA for the CDR3 is TGCGCCAGCAGCCAAGATTCCCGCGTTAGCGAGGCGCCAGCCAAAAACATTCAGTACTTC. Amino acids: CASSQDSRVSEAPAKNIQYF.

This chain links TRBV5-4 with TRBJ2-3; TRBD2 agrees at 11 bases. The germline V gene encodes CDR1 SGHNT and CDR2 YYREEE (reference sequence). V was clipped by 2 bases and J by 0 bases; unmatched bases: 8. The length of the CDR3 is 18 residues. CDR3 in DNA: TGTGCCAGCAGCTTTCTGACTAGCGGGGCTTCTAGCACAGATACGCAGTATTTT. The encoded protein is CASSFLTSGASSTDTQYF.

The CDR3 coding sequence is TGTGCCAGCAGTAGGACAGGGGGCTGGGTCGATGGCTACACCTTC. It is translated as CASSRTGGWVDGYTF. This chain joins TRBV28 and TRBJ1-2; TRBD1 matches 11 bases. The CDR3 loop spans 15 amino acids. Germline V gene sequence: CDR1 MDHEN, CDR2 SYDVKM. The trim removed 5 bases at V and 6 bases at J, leaving 8 bases unmatched.

Concerning this clone: This may arise from a read error, as a much more abundant clone is one base away. Other DNA sequences in this specimen translate into the identical CDR3. The chain recombines TRBV7-9 with TRBJ2-7; D may be TRBD2 (6 bases). Trimming cost V 0 bases and J 3 bases, with 6 bases left between them. There are 13 residues in the CDR3. Germline V gene sequence: CDR1 SEHNR, CDR2 FQNEAQ (reference sequence). CDR3 DNA: TGTGCCAGCAGCTTAGCGGGAGGCTACGAGCAGTACTTC. It codes for CASSLAGGYEQYF.

This clone was counted only a few times. This chain joins TRBV19 and TRBJ2-6; TRBD1 aligns across 10 bases. With 2 bases clipped from V and 14 bases from J, the junction kept 9 bases outside the gene matches. Per germline, CDR1 LNHDA and CDR2 SQIVND (reference sequence). There are 15 residues in the CDR3. This chain's CDR3 is CASSINYGTGEFLTF. The CDR3 nucleotides are TGTGCCAGTAGTATAAACTACGGGACAGGGGAATTCCTGACTTTC.

About this clone itself: Other nucleotide sequences in the sample specify the same CDR3. The gene calls are TRBV30 and TRBJ2-3; no definite D call. Per the germline V gene, CDR1 is GTSNPN and CDR2 is SVGIG (reference sequence). This CDR3 region has 11 residues. Trimming stripped 2 bases from V and 6 bases from J, with 6 bases between. In nucleotides, the CDR3 is TGTGCCTGGAGTCCCGGGGATACGCAGTATTTT. This encodes CAWSPGDTQYF.

This clone has only a few counts. The gene calls are TRBV30 and TRBJ1-3; unclear D gene. Trimming took 4 bases from V and 4 from J, leaving 5 bases between them. The germline CDR1 and CDR2 sequences are GTSNPN and SVGIG (reference sequence). This CDR3 has 11 residues. Here the CDR3 reads CAWISGNTIYF. Written as DNA, the CDR3 is TGTGCCTGGATTTCCGGAAACACCATATATTTT.

Notes on this clone: With a far larger clone one base away, a read error is the likely cause. The gene calls are TRBV27 and TRBJ2-5; 11 nucleotides align to TRBD1. The CDR3 length is 15 residues. CDR1 is MNHEY and CDR2 is SMNVEV in the germline V gene (reference sequence). The J segment lost 5 bases and the V segment lost 5 bases, leaving 7 bases of the junction unmatched. The CDR3 DNA reads TGTGCCAGCAGTATTGGACAGGGGGCATGGGAGACCCAGTACTTC. Translating gives CASSIGQGAWETQYF.

This rearrangement joins TRBV6-6 to TRBJ2-7; the D gene is possibly TRBD1 (5 bases). The ends were cut back, 5 bases at V and 6 bases at J, with 8 bases in the middle. The germline gives CDR1 MNHNY, CDR2 SVGAGI (reference sequence). CDR3 length: 11 residues. The CDR3 protein is CASSTRVEQYF. CDR3 bases: TGTGCCAGCAGTACCAGGGTCGAGCAGTACTTC.

The V gene is TRBV5-1, the J gene TRBJ1-1, with 8 positions matching TRBD1. The CDR3 sequence is 15 residues long. The germline CDR1 and CDR2 sequences are SGHRS and YFSETQ. After removal of 0 bases from V and 0 bases from J, the junction contained 1 base not matched to a gene. The CDR3 nucleotides are TGCGCCAGCAGCTTGGACAGGGGGTTGAACACTGAAGCTTTCTTT. It codes for CASSLDRGLNTEAFF.

V usage is TRBV10-3 and J usage is TRBJ1-2; a weak D match, TRBD1 (5 bases). CDR3 length equals 15 residues. From germline, CDR1 is ENHRY and CDR2 SYGVKD. The V end lost 9 bases, the J end lost 0 bases, and 17 bases lay between the germline ends. This CDR3 reads CAMFNRDGANYGYTF. DNA of the CDR3: TGTGCCATGTTCAATAGGGACGGAGCTAACTATGGCTACACCTTC.

CDR3 sequence reads: CANSGGGNQPQHF. The CDR3 DNA reads TGTGCCAACTCAGGAGGTGGCAATCAGCCCCAGCATTTT. The V call is TRBV6-1, the J call TRBJ1-5, with D uncertain. The germline V gene encodes CDR1 MNHNS and CDR2 SASEGT. Trimming stripped 10 bases from V and 2 bases from J, with 12 bases between. There are 13 residues in the CDR3.

The chain links TRBV21-1 to TRBJ2-3; the table assigns TRBD2, which was not confirmed against the DNA. TRBV21-1 is a pseudogene. This CDR3 contains 15 residues. The CDR3 nucleotides are TGTGCCAGCAGCAAAATAGCGGGGGGCACAGATACGCAGTATTTT. It yields the protein CASSKIAGGTDTQYF.